This T cell receptor (beta chain) is from a study of cytomegalovirus exposure and HLA in healthy donors. Regarding the study as a whole: A later analysis showed HLA-associated TCR beta chains outstripping equally common others in clonal expansion. Presence/absence analyses took donor sequencing depth as roughly uniform.

The CDR3 length is 14 residues. CDR1 SGHNT and CDR2 YYREEE come from the germline V gene (reference sequence). V shed 6 bases, J shed 7 bases, and the junction held 12 bases outside the gene matches. With 60 Vbeta and 13 Jbeta primers, the PCR was carried out. TCRdb keeps only in-frame clones here, not all; method: immunoSEQ multiplex PCR. The profile shows some 150,000 clones, 75% to 85% of them singletons. Note on this clone: Its target is not known.

The sample was PBMCs. The rearrangement joins TRBV5-4 to TRBJ2-5, with 7 bases lining up with TRBD2. This receptor was taken from a man aged 50-60 years in good health and CMV-seropositive. The CDR3 DNA sequence: TGTGCCAGCAACCCTAGCGGTCTAGAGGGGACCCAGTACTTC. This gives the protein CASNPSGLEGTQYF.